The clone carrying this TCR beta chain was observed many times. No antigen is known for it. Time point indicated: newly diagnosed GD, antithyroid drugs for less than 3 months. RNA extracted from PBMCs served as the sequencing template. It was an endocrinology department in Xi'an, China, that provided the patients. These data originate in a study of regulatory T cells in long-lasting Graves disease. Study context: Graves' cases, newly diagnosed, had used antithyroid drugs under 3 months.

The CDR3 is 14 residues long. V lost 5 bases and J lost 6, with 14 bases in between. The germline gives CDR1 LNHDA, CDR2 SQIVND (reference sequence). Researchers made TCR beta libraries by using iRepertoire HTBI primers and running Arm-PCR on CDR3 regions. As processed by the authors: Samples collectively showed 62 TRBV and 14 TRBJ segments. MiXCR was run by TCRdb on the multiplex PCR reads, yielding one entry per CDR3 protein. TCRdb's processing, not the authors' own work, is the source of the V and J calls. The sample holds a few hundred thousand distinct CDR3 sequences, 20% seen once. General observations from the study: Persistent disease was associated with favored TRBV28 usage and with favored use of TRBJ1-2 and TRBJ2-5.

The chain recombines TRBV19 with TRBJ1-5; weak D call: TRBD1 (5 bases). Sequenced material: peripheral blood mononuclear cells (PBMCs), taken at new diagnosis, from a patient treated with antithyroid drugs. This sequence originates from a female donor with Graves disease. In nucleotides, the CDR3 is TGTGCCAGTAGTGTGGGGACCAAATTTCAGCCCCAGCATTTT. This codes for CASSVGTKFQPQHF.